Listed below are T cell receptor beta chains from one sample, sequenced in a study of T cells in Graves' hyperthyroidism and ophthalmopathy. TCRdb re-called the multiplex PCR reads with MiXCR, one entry per CDR3 protein. The sample carries around 210,000 distinct CDR3 sequences, 17% recorded once. Sequenced sample: blood. The receptor set was obtained from a woman between 45 and 60 years old with Graves' hyperthyroidism. Both conserved end residues are part of each CDR3. A D gene is named only where the DNA matches it firmly. Clone size is shown for a subset of rows, as once, few, many or a class of expanded clone.

V	D	size	J	DNA	CDR3
TRBV20-1	-	many	TRBJ2-7	TGCAGTGCCGCTGCTCGTACAGGGAACGAGCAGTACTTC	CSAAARTGNEQYF
TRBV9	-	many	TRBJ2-1	TGTGCCAGCAGCGTAGCGGGAAGTTACAATGAGCAGTTCTTC	CASSVAGSYNEQFF
TRBV5-1	-	many	TRBJ2-7	TGCGCCAGCAGCCCCGGGGGTGACTCCTACGAGCAGTACTTC	CASSPGGDSYEQYF
TRBV6-1	-	-	TRBJ1-4	TGTGCCAGCAGAGCCCAAGGGGCCACTAATGAAAAACTGTTTTTT	CASRAQGATNEKLFF
TRBV12-3/TRBV12-4	-	-	TRBJ1-1	TGTGCCAGCACCCATAGTCTGGACTTGAACACTGAAGCTTCCTTT	CASTHSLDLNTEASF
TRBV20-1	TRBD2	many	TRBJ2-3	TGCAGTGCCACCAGCGGGAGGGCCTCGACAGATACGCAGTATTTT	CSATSGRASTDTQYF
TRBV6-1	-	-	TRBJ2-6	TGTGCCAGCATCCCAGGACCCGGGGCCAACGTCCTGACTTTC	CASIPGPGANVLTF
TRBV11-3	TRBD1	-	TRBJ1-1	TGTGCCAGCAGTCAGGGGGAGGGCACTGAAGCTTTCTTT	CASSQGEGTEAFF
TRBV24-1	TRBD1	-	TRBJ2-3	TGTGCCACCAGTGACCGAAAGGGGACAGGCGTTTCCACAGATACGCAGTATTTT	CATSDRKGTGVSTDTQYF
TRBV9	-	few	TRBJ1-4	TGTGCCAGCAGCGTAGACGGCAGGGGACGTGAAAAACTGTTTTTT	CASSVDGRGREKLFF
TRBV3-1	TRBD1	many	TRBJ1-5	TGTGCCAGCAGCCAATCGGGACAGGGCCTCAATCAGCCCCAGCATTTT	CASSQSGQGLNQPQHF
TRBV20-1	-	many	TRBJ1-1	TGCAGTGCTAGTTCTCCCCTCGAAGCGAACACTGAAGCTTTCTTT	CSASSPLEANTEAFF
TRBV15	-	-	TRBJ2-3	TGTGCCACCAGCAGAGAAGGTACAGATACGCAGTATTTT	CATSREGTDTQYF
TRBV11-2	TRBD1	many	TRBJ2-5	TGTGCCAGCAGCTTAGTGACAGGGGGCTTGGAGACCCAGTACTTC	CASSLVTGGLETQYF
TRBV2	-	many	TRBJ1-5	TGTGCCACCCGGGTCGGGCAGGGAGGGAATCAGCCCCAGCATTTT	CATRVGQGGNQPQHF
TRBV7-2	TRBD2	many	TRBJ2-3	TGTGCCAGCAGCTTAACTAGCGGGAGCGGAGATACGCAGTATTTT	CASSLTSGSGDTQYF
TRBV6-1	TRBD2	few	TRBJ2-1	TGTGCCAGCAGAAGGACTAGCGGAGCGTACAATGAGCAGTTCTTC	CASRRTSGAYNEQFF
TRBV13	-	many	TRBJ2-3	TGTGCCAGCAGGAGGGGGATGGAGAAAGATACGCAGTATTTT	CASRRGMEKDTQYF
TRBV20-1	TRBD2	-	TRBJ2-7	TGCAGTCAAACGGACACTCTAGCGGGAGACTACGAGCAGTACTTC	CSQTDTLAGDYEQYF
TRBV20-1	TRBD1	-	TRBJ1-2	TGCAGTGCTAGCCTGACAGGGGTGGGCTATGGCTACACCTTC	CSASLTGVGYGYTF
TRBV20-1	-	many	TRBJ2-1	TGCAGTGCTAGAGCATGGGGGGGGCAAGAGCAGTTCTTC	CSARAWGGQEQFF
TRBV12-3/TRBV12-4	TRBD2	many	TRBJ2-7	TGTGCCAGCAGTCGAGCGGGAGGACGCTACGAGCAGTACTTC	CASSRAGGRYEQYF
TRBV28	TRBD1	once	TRBJ1-6	TGTGCCAGCAGTGTAACCGGGACAGGAGGTTATTCACCCCTCCACTTT	CASSVTGTGGYSPLHF